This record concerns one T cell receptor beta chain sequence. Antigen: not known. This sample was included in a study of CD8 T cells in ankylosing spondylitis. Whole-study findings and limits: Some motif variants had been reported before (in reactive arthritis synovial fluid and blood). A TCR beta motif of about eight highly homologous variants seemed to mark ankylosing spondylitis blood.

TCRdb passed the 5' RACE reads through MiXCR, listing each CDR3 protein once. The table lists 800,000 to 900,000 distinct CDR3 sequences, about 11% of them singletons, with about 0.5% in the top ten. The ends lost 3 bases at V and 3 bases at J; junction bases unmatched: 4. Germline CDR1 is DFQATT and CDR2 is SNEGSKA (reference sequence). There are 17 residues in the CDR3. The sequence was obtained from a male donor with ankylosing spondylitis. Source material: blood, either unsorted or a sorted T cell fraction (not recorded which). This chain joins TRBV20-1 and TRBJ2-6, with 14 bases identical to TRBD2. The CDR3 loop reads CSASRLAGGLGANVLTF. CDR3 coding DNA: TGCAGTGCTAGTAGACTAGCGGGGGGGCTTGGGGCCAACGTCCTGACTTTC.